The 20 T cell receptor beta chains below all came from one sample that was sequenced in a study of shared clonotypes between healthy human individuals. It was CD45RO-negative cells, positively selected for CCR7, that made up naive CD8 cells, with terminally differentiated effector memory CD45RA+ cells excluded. Clones were read by immunoSEQ multiplex PCR, and TCRdb kept only the in-frame ones, dropping some. The sample has about 1,900,000 clones, less than 95% seen once. Input material: naive CD8+ T cells sorted from blood. These receptors all come from a man younger than 35 in good health.

This chain connects TRBV7-6 to TRBJ2-3, with 11 bases that match TRBD2. The CDR3 loop spans 18 amino acids. After removal of 3 bases from V and 2 bases from J, the junction contained 10 bases not matched to a gene. From germline, CDR1 is SGHVS and CDR2 FNYEAQ. The CDR3 sequence is CASSFTRTSGQITDTQYF. CDR3 sequence (DNA): TGTGCCAGCAGCTTTACCCGGACTAGCGGGCAGATCACAGATACGCAGTATTTT.

This CDR3 reads CASSLRTSGEQYF. CDR3 in DNA: TGTGCCAGCAGCCTAAGGACTAGCGGAGAGCAGTACTTC. V is TRBV5-6 and J is TRBJ2-7; 10 bases fit TRBD2. The CDR3 extends over 13 amino acids. From germline, CDR1 is SGHDT and CDR2 YYEEEE. Losses at the gene ends were 4 bases for V and 7 bases for J; bases not matched to a gene: 5.

The chain uses TRBV4-1 and TRBJ2-5; tentatively, D is TRBD1 (6 bases). This CDR3 spans 16 amino acids. V shed 0 bases and J shed 1 base, with 12 bases lying between them. CDR1 MGHRA and CDR2 YSYEKL come from the germline V gene. CDR3 DNA sequence: TGCGCCAGCAGCCAAGACAGAGGACAGTCCCAAGAGACCCAGTACTTC. It yields the protein CASSQDRGQSQETQYF.

V is TRBV28 and J is TRBJ2-5, with 7 bases aligning to TRBD1. Germline V gives CDR1 MDHEN, CDR2 SYDVKM. The V and J ends lost 4 bases and 4 bases, in that order; junction bases with no gene match: 6. The length of the CDR3 is 14 residues. CDR3 DNA sequence: TGTGCCAGCAGTTCGCGACAGGGACCAGAGACCCAGTACTTC. Amino acid sequence: CASSSRQGPETQYF.

The rearrangement joins TRBV9 to TRBJ1-1; no definite D call. Germline CDR1 reads SGDLS; CDR2 reads YYNGEE. The CDR3 sequence is 15 residues long. V was cut by 0 bases and J by 5 bases, with 14 bases left in between. Here the CDR3 reads CASSVDGSGRTEAFF. The CDR3 DNA follows: TGTGCCAGCAGCGTAGATGGAAGCGGGAGAACTGAAGCTTTCTTT.

Concerning this clone: This sample includes further DNA sequences coding for the same CDR3. The genes are TRBV9 and TRBJ2-2, with TRBD2 matching 8 bases. Germline CDR1 and CDR2: SGDLS and YYNGEE. The CDR3 has 16 amino acids. Unmatched junction bases numbered 2, after V lost 0 bases and J lost 1 base. CDR3: CASSVELAGNTGELFF. The CDR3 bases are TGTGCCAGCAGCGTAGAGCTAGCGGGGAACACCGGGGAGCTGTTTTTT. Full variable domain (missing parts from reference TRBV9 and TRBJ2-2): DSGVTQTPKHLITATGQRVTLRCSPRSGDLSVYWYQQSLDQGLQFLIQYYNGEERAKGNILERFSAQQFPDLHSELNLSSLELGDSALYFCASSVELAGNTGELFFGEGSRLTVL.

V and J are TRBV28 and TRBJ2-2, with TRBD2 matching 14 bases. This CDR3 is built from 19 residues. J was trimmed by 3 bases and V by 1 base; bases with no gene match: 7. The V gene's germline CDR1 is MDHEN and CDR2 SYDVKM. The CDR3 DNA reads TGTGCCAGCAGTTTATTCGGACTAGCGGGGGGCCGGGACACCGGGGAGCTGTTTTTT. This gives the protein CASSLFGLAGGRDTGELFF.

This clone has only a few counts. The same CDR3 arises from other DNA sequences in this sample as well. The chain joins TRBV6-5 to TRBJ2-1, with 9 bases that match TRBD2. Germline V gene data show CDR1 as MNHEY and CDR2 as SVGAGI. The CDR3 has 13 residues. V was pared by 6 bases and J by 7 bases, with 4 bases of the junction left unmatched. CDR3 nucleotides: TGTGCCAGCAGCCCGGGACTAGCTAATGAGCAGTTCTTC. This gives the protein CASSPGLANEQFF.

The chain has TRBV9 and TRBJ1-1; 7 bases map to TRBD1. Germline V lookup: CDR1 SGDLS, CDR2 YYNGEE. V was pared by 3 bases and J by 2 bases, with 7 bases of the junction left unmatched. The CDR3 contains 15 residues. The CDR3 is CASSETGTANTEAFF. Here the CDR3 DNA reads TGTGCCAGCAGCGAGACAGGGACCGCCAACACTGAAGCTTTCTTT.

The V call is TRBV15, the J call TRBJ1-2; 9 nucleotides match TRBD1. This CDR3 comprises 14 residues. Trimming took 5 bases from V and 3 from J; bases not matched to a gene: 4. The germline V gene encodes CDR1 LNHNV and CDR2 YYDKDF (reference sequence). The CDR3 coding sequence is TGTGCCACCAGCCGGGACAGGGCGGACTATGGCTACACCTTC. It translates to CATSRDRADYGYTF.

V usage is TRBV6-4 and J usage is TRBJ1-5, with a possible D match to TRBD1 (6 bases). This CDR3 has 19 residues. V lost 0 bases to trimming and J lost 0 bases, with 18 bases between them. The germline gives CDR1 MRHNA, CDR2 SNTAGT. CDR3 DNA: TGTGCCAGCAGTGACTCTCGGTGGGGGCCCATCTATAGCAATCAGCCCCAGCATTTT. Translated: CASSDSRWGPIYSNQPQHF.

The chain links TRBV6-5 to TRBJ2-7; D uncertain. The CDR3 runs to 13 residues. Germline CDR1 is MNHEY and CDR2 is SVGAGI. Trimming cost V 6 bases and J 5 bases, with 14 bases left between them. The CDR3 sequence is CASRRTGLNEQYF. The CDR3 bases are TGTGCCAGCAGGCGGACGGGTTTGAACGAGCAGTACTTC.

J is TRBJ1-4 and V is TRBV4-1, with 8 bases matching TRBD1. CDR3 length: 15 residues. The germline CDR1 and CDR2 sequences are MGHRA and YSYEKL. The junction had 8 bases not matched to a gene; V was cut back by 1 base and J by 10 bases. The CDR3 DNA reads as TGCGCCAGCAGCCAAGCACAGGGGGTGGCGGGAAAACTGTTTTTT. It codes for CASSQAQGVAGKLFF.

CDR3 sequence reads: CASSSLQGPKNIQYF. The CDR3 DNA reads TGTGCCAGCAGTTCCCTTCAGGGCCCCAAAAACATTCAGTACTTC. This chain joins TRBV27 and TRBJ2-4; perhaps TRBD1 as D (5 bases). CDR1 is MNHEY, CDR2 SMNVEV, per germline (reference sequence). The V end lost 4 bases, the J end lost 2 bases, and 12 bases lay between the germline ends. There are 15 residues in the CDR3.

The rearrangement uses TRBV5-1 and TRBJ2-7, with 8 bases identical to TRBD1. Trimming took 4 bases from V and 3 from J; bases not matched to a gene: 9. The germline V gene has CDR1 SGHRS and CDR2 YFSETQ. This CDR3 contains 15 residues. The CDR3 DNA follows: TGCGCCAGCAGCATCCGGGACAGGTCCCTCTACGAGCAGTACTTC. Translating gives CASSIRDRSLYEQYF.

J is TRBJ2-3 and V is TRBV29-1, with 9 nucleotides matching TRBD2. Germline V gives CDR1 SQVTM, CDR2 ANQGSEA. The CDR3 is made up of 15 amino acids. Losses at the gene ends were 4 bases for V and 0 bases for J; bases not matched to a gene: 5. DNA for the CDR3: TGCAGCGTTGTAGCGGGAGTCTCTAGCACAGATACGCAGTATTTT. Translation: CSVVAGVSSTDTQYF.

The rearrangement uses TRBV4-1 and TRBJ2-7; 10 positions match TRBD2. Trimming took 1 base from V and 2 from J; bases not matched to a gene: 11. There are 18 residues in the CDR3. CDR1 is MGHRA, CDR2 YSYEKL, per germline. CDR3 sequence reads: CASSQGREGLAAPYEQYF. The CDR3 DNA reads TGCGCCAGCAGCCAAGGACGAGAAGGACTAGCGGCTCCCTACGAGCAGTACTTC.

This chain uses TRBV28 with TRBJ2-7; tentatively, D is TRBD1 (6 bases). CDR1 is MDHEN and CDR2 is SYDVKM in the germline V gene. The CDR3 has 13 amino acids. V lost 5 bases and J 7 bases, leaving 15 bases between the germline ends. The CDR3 nucleotides are TGTGCCAGCAGTCCACCTTACAGGGAGGAGCAGTACTTC. Encoded protein: CASSPPYREEQYF. The whole variable domain, remainder taken from reference TRBV28 and TRBJ2-7, is DVKVTQSSRYLVKRTGEKVFLECVQDMDHENMFWYRQDPGLGLRLIYFSYDVKMKEKGDIPEGYSVSREKKERFSLILESASTNQTSMYLCASSPPYREEQYFGPGTRLTVT.

V is TRBV10-1 and J is TRBJ2-7, with D tentatively TRBD1 or TRBD2 (6 bases each). V was shortened by 5 bases and J by 7 bases, with 18 bases between the two germline ends. CDR1 is WNHNN and CDR2 is SYGVQD in the germline V gene (reference sequence). The CDR3 consists of 14 residues. The CDR3 DNA is TGCGCCAGCAGTACGGGACGGGGGCTTGGGGAGCAGTACTTC. Protein: CASSTGRGLGEQYF.

The rearrangement uses TRBV27 and TRBJ1-5; the D gene is possibly TRBD1 (6 bases). Germline CDR1 is MNHEY and CDR2 is SMNVEV (reference sequence). Trimming removed 5 bases from V and 4 bases from J, with 15 bases in between. The CDR3 length is 15 residues. DNA of the CDR3: TGTGCCAGCAGTACTCGGAGGGGGTGGAATCAGCCCCAGCATTTT. This translates into CASSTRRGWNQPQHF.